These T cell receptor beta chains were read from a single sample in a study of blood T cells in healthy people across ages. TCRdb independently ran MiXCR on the 5' RACE reads; one entry per CDR3 protein. The sample records approximately 1,000,000 distinct CDR3 sequences, 35% to 45% being singletons. The sequenced sample consisted of blood. The origin of the receptors is a man between 18 and 35 years old in good health. Both conserved end residues are part of each CDR3. D genes are given only for firm matches. Clone size appears in some rows only: once, few, many, or a class for an expanded clone.

d_call	v_call	clone_size	j_call	cdr3_length	cdr3_nt	cdr3_aa
-	TRBV6-5	-	TRBJ1-1	15	TGTACCAGAACAAAAACGGGACCGTCGAACACTGAAGCTTTCTTT	CTRTKTGPSNTEAFF
-	TRBV4-1	-	TRBJ1-1	14	TGCGCCAGCTCACCTCTCGCAGGGCTGACTGAAGCTTTCTTT	CASSPLAGLTEAFF
TRBD1	TRBV6-2/TRBV6-3	-	TRBJ1-1	18	TGTGCCAGCAGTTACTCCGGCGGGACAGGGAGAATGAACACTGAAGCTTTCTTT	CASSYSGGTGRMNTEAFF
TRBD2	TRBV20-1	-	TRBJ2-3	16	TGCAGTGCTAGCACTGGGAGGGAGAGATACACAGATACGCAGTATTTT	CSASTGRERYTDTQYF
-	TRBV7-2	many	TRBJ2-1	14	TGTGCCAGCAGCACATCTAGCTCCTACAATGAGCAGTTCTTC	CASSTSSSYNEQFF
-	TRBV27	-	TRBJ2-1	14	TGTGCCAGCAGTCCATATACAGGTTACAATGAGCAGTTCTTC	CASSPYTGYNEQFF
TRBD1	TRBV20-1	few	TRBJ2-3	16	TGCAGTGCTAGACCTCGCGGACAGGGCCGGACAGATACGCAGTATTTT	CSARPRGQGRTDTQYF
TRBD1	TRBV24-1	-	TRBJ1-5	15	TGTGCCACCAGCGACCTAGACAGGGGCAATCAGCCCCAGCATTTT	CATSDLDRGNQPQHF
TRBD2	TRBV20-1	few	TRBJ2-1	17	TGCAGTGCTAGACCGGCTAGCGGGGCCAGCTCCTACAATGAGCAGTTCTTC	CSARPASGASSYNEQFF
-	TRBV29-1	few	TRBJ2-7	13	TGCAGCGTTGGAAGTGTAAAGGACTACGAGCAGTACTTC	CSVGSVKDYEQYF
-	TRBV21-1	-	TRBJ1-6	16	TGTGCCAGCACCCGGGACAGGGGGCGCGGTTACTCACCCCTCCACTTT	CASTRDRGRGYSPLHF
-	TRBV12-3/TRBV12-4	few	TRBJ1-5	13	TGTGCCAGCAGTTTGAGCGAGTATCAGCCCCAGCATTTT	CASSLSEYQPQHF
-	TRBV2	few	TRBJ1-1	14	TGTGCCAGCAGTGAAATGAACAGCGGGGGGTTCGCTTTCTTT	CASSEMNSGGFAFF
-	TRBV29-1	-	TRBJ2-5	12	TGCAGCGCGGGTGAGGGGGACAATGAGCAGTACTTC	CSAGEGDNEQYF
-	TRBV27	-	TRBJ2-4	13	TGTGCCAGCAGTTTTAACAGCAAAAACATTCAGTACTTC	CASSFNSKNIQYF
-	TRBV2	few	TRBJ1-2	13	TGTGCCAGCAGGGGGGGGCAGTTCTATGGCTACACCTTC	CASRGGQFYGYTF
TRBD1	TRBV5-1	-	TRBJ1-2	13	TGCGCCAACAGCTTGGAACAGGGGGCTGGCTACACCTTC	CANSLEQGAGYTF
-	TRBV19	-	TRBJ1-1	16	TGTGCCAGTAGAACCTCCGGCGGGCCGAAGTTCCCTGAAGCTTTCTTT	CASRTSGGPKFPEAFF
TRBD1	TRBV4-3	-	TRBJ2-5	15	TGCGCCAGCAGCCAAGGGACAGGGGGCTTCAATGAGCAGTACTTC	CASSQGTGGFNEQYF
-	TRBV10-3	few	TRBJ2-7	13	TGTGCCATCAGTACACAGAGAACCTACGAGCAGTACTTC	CAISTQRTYEQYF
-	TRBV6-5	-	TRBJ2-1	15	TGTGCCAGCAGTCACAGGGTTCGGGGCCAAGAGACCCAGTTCTTC	CASSHRVRGQETQFF
-	TRBV20-1	-	TRBJ1-2	14	TGCAGTGCCCCCCGTGCGGAGGGGAGCTATGGCTACACCTTC	CSAPRAEGSYGYTF
-	TRBV9	-	TRBJ2-2	15	TGTGCCAGCAGCGTAGGTAGCGGCCCCACCGGGGAGCTGTTTTTT	CASSVGSGPTGELFF
-	TRBV4-2	few	TRBJ1-5	16	TGTGCCAGCAGCCAAGAAGGAGGAGATAGCAATCAGCCCCAGCATTTT	CASSQEGGDSNQPQHF
-	TRBV7-9	-	TRBJ2-4	17	TGTGCCAGCAGCTTAAAATCGTTCCCCCCATCTAAAAACATTCAGTACTTC	CASSLKSFPPSKNIQYF
-	TRBV7-9	many	TRBJ2-3	15	TGTGCCAGCAGCTTAGAGGGGGGATATACAGATACGCAGTATTTT	CASSLEGGYTDTQYF
-	TRBV12-3/TRBV12-4	few	TRBJ2-1	16	TGTGCCAGCAGTTTTAGGTCCATTGGGTCCTACAATGAGCAGTTCTTC	CASSFRSIGSYNEQFF
TRBD2	TRBV4-3	-	TRBJ2-2	15	TGCGCCAGCAGCCAAGGAAGCGGGGGTCACGGGGAGCTGTTTTTT	CASSQGSGGHGELFF
TRBD1	TRBV7-3	-	TRBJ2-5	14	TGTGCCAGCAGCAAGGACAGGGCACAAGAGACCCAGTACTTC	CASSKDRAQETQYF
-	TRBV5-1	-	TRBJ1-1	14	TGCGCCAGCAGCCCGATGACTACGAACACTGAAGCTTTCTTT	CASSPMTTNTEAFF
-	TRBV20-1	many	TRBJ1-2	12	TGCAGTGCTAGGGTGAGCCCCTATGGCTACACCTTC	CSARVSPYGYTF
-	TRBV12-3/TRBV12-4	-	TRBJ2-2	15	TGTGCCAACAGTTATAGGGGGTGGAACACCGGGGAGCTGTTTTTT	CANSYRGWNTGELFF
-	TRBV28	-	TRBJ1-2	17	TGTGCCAGCAGTCCTCTTGGCAGCTACCTTGAGATCTGTGGCTACACCTTC	CASSPLGSYLEICGYTF
-	TRBV11-2	-	TRBJ2-7	15	TGTGCCAGCAGCCCGACAGGTCAATACTACAATGAGCAGTACTTC	CASSPTGQYYNEQYF
-	TRBV20-1	-	TRBJ2-1	15	TGCAGTGCTCACGCTTGGCGGCTCTCCTACAATGAGCAGTTCTTC	CSAHAWRLSYNEQFF
-	TRBV4-3	-	TRBJ2-5	16	TGCGCCAGCAGCCAAGTTCGTGGGGGTTCCCAAGAGACCCAGTACTTC	CASSQVRGGSQETQYF
-	TRBV7-2	-	TRBJ1-1	15	TGTGCCAGCAGCTTATGGACGGGACGGCACACTGAAGCTTTCTTT	CASSLWTGRHTEAFF
TRBD1	TRBV4-2	-	TRBJ1-1	15	TGTGCCAGCAGCCAAGTCCGGGACAGGGATACTGAAGCTTTCTTT	CASSQVRDRDTEAFF
-	TRBV7-9	-	TRBJ1-2	16	TGTGTTAGCAGCCTTGCACAGGGCCCGGGGGACTATGGCTACACCTTC	CVSSLAQGPGDYGYTF
-	TRBV12-3/TRBV12-4	-	TRBJ2-6	16	TGTGCCAGCAACCCTCCCGGGAACTCTGGGGCCAACGTCCTGACTTTC	CASNPPGNSGANVLTF
TRBD1	TRBV29-1	-	TRBJ1-1	16	TGCAGCGTCGAACGGGACAGGGGGGGTTTGAACACTGAAGCTTTCTTT	CSVERDRGGLNTEAFF
-	TRBV25-1	-	TRBJ1-6	13	TGTGCCAGCAATCAGGTGAGGGGTTCACCCCTCCACTTT	CASNQVRGSPLHF
TRBD2	TRBV29-1	-	TRBJ2-1	13	TGCAGCGTTGGGGCTAGGGAGGGGCATGAGCAGTTCTTC	CSVGAREGHEQFF
-	TRBV18	few	TRBJ2-2	15	TGTGCCAGCTCACGTTTATTGGGCGACACCGGGGAGCTGTTTTTT	CASSRLLGDTGELFF
-	TRBV12-3/TRBV12-4	few	TRBJ2-2	11	TGTGCCAGCAGTGCCACGGGGGAGCTGTTTTTT	CASSATGELFF
-	TRBV20-1	-	TRBJ2-5	14	TGCAGTGCTAGAAACGCGATCCTCCGCAATGAGCAGTACTTC	CSARNAILRNEQYF
-	TRBV3-1	-	TRBJ2-7	14	TGTGCCAGCAGCCAAGTAAGTGCTAGCCACGAGCAGTACTTC	CASSQVSASHEQYF
TRBD2	TRBV10-3	-	TRBJ2-1	17	TGTGCCATCAGCCCCGGGACTAGCGGGGCGCCCCTCGGTGAGCAGTTCTTC	CAISPGTSGAPLGEQFF